This paragraph covers one TCR beta chain sequence. This sample is part of a study of beta chain features in type 1 diabetes. Reverse transcription of all isolated RNA meant that expressed TCRB transcripts were sequenced. Only in-frame clones appear in the TCRdb table, and some are missing; sequencing was by immunoSEQ multiplex PCR. The repertoire holds roughly 350,000 clones, with around 10% as singletons. The germline V and J ends were trimmed by 5 bases and 9 bases, with 14 bases remaining between them. CDR1 and CDR2 from the germline V gene are LNHDA and SQIVND (reference sequence). CDR3 length equals 13 residues.

The material sequenced was naive CD4+ T cells from blood. The chain joins TRBV19 to TRBJ2-1, with a possible D match to TRBD1 (5 bases). This TCR was sampled from a woman under 40 in good health. CDR3 sequence (DNA): TGTGCCAGTAGTCCGAGTGGTAGGGGTGAGCAGTTCTTC. Translation gives CASSPSGRGEQFF.